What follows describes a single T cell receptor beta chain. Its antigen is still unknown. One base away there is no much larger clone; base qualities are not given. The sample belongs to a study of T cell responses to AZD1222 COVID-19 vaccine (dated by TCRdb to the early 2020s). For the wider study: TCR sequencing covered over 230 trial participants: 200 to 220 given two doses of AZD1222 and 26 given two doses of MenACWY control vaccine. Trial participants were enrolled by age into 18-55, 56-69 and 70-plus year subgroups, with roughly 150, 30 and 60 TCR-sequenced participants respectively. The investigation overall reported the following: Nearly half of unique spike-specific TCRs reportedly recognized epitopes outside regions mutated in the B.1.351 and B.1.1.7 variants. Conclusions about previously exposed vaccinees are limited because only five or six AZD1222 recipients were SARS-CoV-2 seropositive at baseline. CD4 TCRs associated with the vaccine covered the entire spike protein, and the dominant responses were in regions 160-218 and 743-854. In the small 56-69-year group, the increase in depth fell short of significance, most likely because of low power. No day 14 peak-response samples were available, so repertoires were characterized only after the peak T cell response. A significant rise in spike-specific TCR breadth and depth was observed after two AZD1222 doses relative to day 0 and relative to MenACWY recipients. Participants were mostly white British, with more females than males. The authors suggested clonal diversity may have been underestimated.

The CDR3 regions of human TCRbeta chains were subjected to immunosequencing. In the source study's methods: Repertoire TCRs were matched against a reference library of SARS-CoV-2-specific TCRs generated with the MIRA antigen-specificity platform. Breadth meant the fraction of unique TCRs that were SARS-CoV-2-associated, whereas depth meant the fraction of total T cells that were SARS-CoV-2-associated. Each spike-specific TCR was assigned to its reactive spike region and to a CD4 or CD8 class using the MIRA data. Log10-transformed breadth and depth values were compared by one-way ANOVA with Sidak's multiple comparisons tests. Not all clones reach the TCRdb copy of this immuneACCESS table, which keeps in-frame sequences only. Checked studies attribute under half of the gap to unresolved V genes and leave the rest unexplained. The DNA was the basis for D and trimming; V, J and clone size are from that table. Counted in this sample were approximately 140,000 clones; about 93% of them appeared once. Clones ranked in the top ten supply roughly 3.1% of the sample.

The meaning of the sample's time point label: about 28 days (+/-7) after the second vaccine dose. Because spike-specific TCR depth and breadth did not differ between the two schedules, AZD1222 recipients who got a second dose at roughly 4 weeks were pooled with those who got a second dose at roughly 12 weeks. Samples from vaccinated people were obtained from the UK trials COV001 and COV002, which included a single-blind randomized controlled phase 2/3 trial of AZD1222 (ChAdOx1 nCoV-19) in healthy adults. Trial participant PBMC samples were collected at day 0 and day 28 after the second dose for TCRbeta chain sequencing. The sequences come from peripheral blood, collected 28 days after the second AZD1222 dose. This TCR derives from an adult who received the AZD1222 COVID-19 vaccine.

The CDR3 sequence is CASRILLGNQQFF. The nucleotide sequence is given as TGTGCCAGCAGGATCCTCCTGGGCAACCAACAGTTCTTC. Recombination linked TRBV27 to TRBJ2-1, with no confident D gene call. V is cut by 6 bases and J by 13 bases, and the space between the germline ends is 19 bases. Reading from cysteine to phenylalanine, the CDR3 counts 13 amino acids. CDR3 DNA is the only sequence kept; it has 39 bases, read in frame from the first base. Sequences MNHEY (CDR1) and SMNVEV (CDR2) are obtained from the germline V gene (reference sequence).